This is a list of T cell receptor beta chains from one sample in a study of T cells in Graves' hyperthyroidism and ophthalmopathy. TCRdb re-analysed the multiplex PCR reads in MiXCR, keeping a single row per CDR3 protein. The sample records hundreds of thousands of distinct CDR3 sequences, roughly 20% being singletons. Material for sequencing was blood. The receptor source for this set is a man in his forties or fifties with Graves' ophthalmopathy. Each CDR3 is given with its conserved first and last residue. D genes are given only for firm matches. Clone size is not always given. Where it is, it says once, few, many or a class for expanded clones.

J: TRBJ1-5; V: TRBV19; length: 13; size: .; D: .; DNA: TGTGCCAGTAGTATCGGTGGAGGTCAGCCCCAGCATTTT; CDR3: CASSIGGGQPQHF
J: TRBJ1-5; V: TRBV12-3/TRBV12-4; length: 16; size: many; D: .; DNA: TGTGCCAGCAGTTACGTGTGGCGGAACCCTAATCAGCCCCAGCATTTT; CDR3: CASSYVWRNPNQPQHF
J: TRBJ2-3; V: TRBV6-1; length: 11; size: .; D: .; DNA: TGTGCCAGCAGTCGGGACTTCTTGAGGTATTTT; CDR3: CASSRDFLRYF
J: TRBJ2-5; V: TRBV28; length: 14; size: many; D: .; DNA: TGTGCCAGCAGTAGCGGGGCAGGGGGGTTCACCCAGTACTTC; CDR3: CASSSGAGGFTQYF
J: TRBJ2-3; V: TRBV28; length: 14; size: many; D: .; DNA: TGTGCCAGCAGTTTGTCAGGCAACACAGATACGCAGTATTTT; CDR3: CASSLSGNTDTQYF
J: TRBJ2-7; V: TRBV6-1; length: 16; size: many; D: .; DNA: TGTGCCAGCAGTGAAGAGTGGGGACAAGGGCTCTACGAGCAGTACTTC; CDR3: CASSEEWGQGLYEQYF
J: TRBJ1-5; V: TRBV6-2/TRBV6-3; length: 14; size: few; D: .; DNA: TGTGCCAGCATGATTCGGGGGATAGGACAGCCCCAGCATTTT; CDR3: CASMIRGIGQPQHF
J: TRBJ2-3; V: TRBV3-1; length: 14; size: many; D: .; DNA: TGTGCCAGCAGCCCTGGACTGAACACAGATACGCAGTATTTT; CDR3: CASSPGLNTDTQYF
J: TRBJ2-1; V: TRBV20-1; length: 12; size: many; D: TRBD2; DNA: TGCAGTGCGGAAGGGACTAGGGATGAGCAGTTCTTC; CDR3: CSAEGTRDEQFF
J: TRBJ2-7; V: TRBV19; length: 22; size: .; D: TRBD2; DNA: TGTGCCAGTAGTATAAGTGGGACAGGGTTCGGTCTAGCGGGAGGAAAGTCCTACGAGCAGTACTTC; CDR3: CASSISGTGFGLAGGKSYEQYF
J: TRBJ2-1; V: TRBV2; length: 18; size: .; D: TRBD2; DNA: TGTGCCAGCATTAGCCCTACACTAGCGGGAGCAAACTACAATGAGCAGTTCTTC; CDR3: CASISPTLAGANYNEQFF
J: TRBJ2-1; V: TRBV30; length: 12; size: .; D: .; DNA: TGTGCCTGGAGTTTGTTATACAATGAGCAGTTCTTC; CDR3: CAWSLLYNEQFF
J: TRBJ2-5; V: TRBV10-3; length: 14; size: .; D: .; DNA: TGTGCCATCAGTGAGGGGCCAGGACAAGAGACCCAGTACTTC; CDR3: CAISEGPGQETQYF
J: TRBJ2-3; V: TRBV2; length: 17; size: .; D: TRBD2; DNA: TGTGCCAGCAGTGAACTAGCGGGAGGGTCAAACACAGATACGCAGTATTTT; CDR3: CASSELAGGSNTDTQYF
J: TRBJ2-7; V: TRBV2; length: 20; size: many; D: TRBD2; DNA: TGTGCCAGCAGTGAACCCCTCCGGGGGCTAGCGGGAGAATCCATCTACGAGCAGTACTTC; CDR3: CASSEPLRGLAGESIYEQYF
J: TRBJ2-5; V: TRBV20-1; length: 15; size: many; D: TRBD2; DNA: TGCAGTGCTGGGACTAGCGCCCGGAGGTCAGAGACCCAGTACTTC; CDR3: CSAGTSARRSETQYF
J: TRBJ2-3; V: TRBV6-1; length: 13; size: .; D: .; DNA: TGTGCCAGCCTGCAGACGATCACAGATACGCAGTATTTT; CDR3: CASLQTITDTQYF
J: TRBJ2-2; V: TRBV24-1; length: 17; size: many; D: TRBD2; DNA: TGTGCCACCAGTGAGCCCGGGACTAGGGGGATCTACGGGGAGCTGTTTTTT; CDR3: CATSEPGTRGIYGELFF
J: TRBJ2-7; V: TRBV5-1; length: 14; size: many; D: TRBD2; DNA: TGCGCCAGCACACTAGCGGGCGGACCTTACGAGCAGTACTTC; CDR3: CASTLAGGPYEQYF
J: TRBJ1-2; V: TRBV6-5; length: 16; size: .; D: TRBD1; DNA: TGTGCCAGCAGTTATCAGGCGACAGGGCCTAACTATGGCTGCACCTTC; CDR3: CASSYQATGPNYGCTF
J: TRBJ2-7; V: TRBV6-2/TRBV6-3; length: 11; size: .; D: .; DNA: TGTGCCAGCAGAACAGGCTACGAGCAGTACTTC; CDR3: CASRTGYEQYF
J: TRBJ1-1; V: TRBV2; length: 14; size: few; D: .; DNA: TGTGCCAGCAGTGGGGACATAATAAACACTGAAGCTTTCTTT; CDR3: CASSGDIINTEAFF
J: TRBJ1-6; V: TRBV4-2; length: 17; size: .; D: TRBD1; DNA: TGTGCCAGCAGCCAAGAGGGGCACAGGGGCGGTAATTCACCCCTCCACTTT; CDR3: CASSQEGHRGGNSPLHF
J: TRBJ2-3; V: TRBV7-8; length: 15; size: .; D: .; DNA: TGTGCCAGCAGCCGAATGGGACAAGACACAGATACGCAGTATTTT; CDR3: CASSRMGQDTDTQYF
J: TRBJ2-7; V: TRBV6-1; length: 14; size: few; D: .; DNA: TGTGCCAGCAGTGAACAGAAGGGGCCCTACGAGCAGTACTTC; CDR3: CASSEQKGPYEQYF
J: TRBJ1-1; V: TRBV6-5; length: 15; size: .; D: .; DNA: TGTGCCAGCAGTTACCCCACGATCATGAACACTGAAGCTTTCTTT; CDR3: CASSYPTIMNTEAFF
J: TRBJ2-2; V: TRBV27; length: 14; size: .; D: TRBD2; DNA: TGTGCCAGCAGATTAGCGGGAGTCACCGGGGAGCTGTTTTTT; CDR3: CASRLAGVTGELFF
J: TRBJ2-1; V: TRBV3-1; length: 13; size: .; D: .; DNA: TGTGCCAGCAGCCAAGGATCAGCGAATGAGCAGTTCTTC; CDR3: CASSQGSANEQFF